The 7 T cell receptor beta chains below all came from one sample that was sequenced in a study of Ad26.COV2.S vaccination and SARS-CoV-2 variants (dated by TCRdb to the early 2020s). The receptor library was made with the immunoSEQ multiplex PCR assay. Held by TCRdb, this immuneACCESS table contains in-frame sequences only and omits some clones. Under half of the omission traces to an unresolved V gene where checked; the cause of the rest is unknown. Here the sample has about 320,000 clones; 85% occur a single time. Of the sample, approximately 2.2% falls within the top ten clones. Explained via the paper, the treatment or condition label denotes: about 20 received Ad26.COV2.S at low or high dose, single or two shots; about 5 received placebo; per-sample allocation not given. For vaccine and placebo recipients, repertoires were sequenced using samples collected on day 63 after the first injection.

The sample in question was peripheral blood, obtained in a trial of Ad26.COV2.S vaccine versus placebo. These receptors originate from a person aged 18-65 years who received the Ad26.COV2.S COVID-19 vaccine or a placebo.

This rearrangement joins TRBV28 to TRBJ2-7; 7 bases are shared with TRBD1. Looked up from germline, CDR1 is MDHEN and CDR2 is SYDVKM. CDR3 length: 16 residues. Trimming cost V 1 base and J 6 bases; bases outside gene matches: 12. CDR3: CASSLYVTGVGGEQYF. The CDR3 bases are TGTGCCAGCAGTTTATACGTCACAGGGGTAGGGGGCGAGCAGTACTTC.

This clone was detected only a few times. The CDR3 bases are TGTGCCAGCAGCTCCGTAGCGGGGGGCCTCTCTGGGGCCAACGTCCTGACTTTC. This translates into CASSSVAGGLSGANVLTF. V is TRBV5-4 and J is TRBJ2-6; TRBD2 matches 10 bases. CDR1 and CDR2 from the germline V gene are SGHNT and YYREEE (reference sequence). The CDR3 totals 18 residues. V trimming: 3 bases; J trimming: 0 bases; junction bases outside the gene matches: 6.

This clone was seen just once. The J gene is TRBJ2-1, the V gene TRBV10-3; 12 nucleotides line up with TRBD2. The germline V gene encodes CDR1 ENHRY and CDR2 SYGVKD. This CDR3 spans 19 amino acids. Trimming removed 3 bases from V and 0 bases from J; junction bases left unmatched: 9. Here the CDR3 DNA reads TGTGCCATCAGTGAAACTAGCGGGGGGCTCCTAAGCTCCTACAATGAGCAGTTCTTC. It specifies CAISETSGGLLSSYNEQFF.

The chain employs TRBV19 and TRBJ2-4, with a weak D call TRBD2 (7 bases). Trimming pared 10 bases from V and 0 bases from J, leaving 19 bases between. Per germline, CDR1 LNHDA and CDR2 SQIVND (reference sequence). This CDR3 has 16 residues. CDR3 amino acids: CATSGGYNLAKNIQYF. CDR3 nucleotides: TGTGCCACCTCGGGGGGCTACAACTTAGCCAAAAACATTCAGTACTTC.

This sequence joins TRBV6-2 or TRBV6-3 and TRBJ1-1; D possibly corresponds to TRBD1 (6 bases). The CDR3 extends over 17 amino acids. Germline V gene data show CDR1 as MNHEY and CDR2 as SVGEGT. V was trimmed by 0 bases and J by 8 bases, leaving 22 bases between them. DNA for the CDR3: TGTGCCAGCAGTTACTCGCCCCCACGGGGGGCAGTTCTGGAAGCTTTCTTT. Amino acids: CASSYSPPRGAVLEAFF.

The chain couples TRBV27 to TRBJ1-5, with a weak D call TRBD1 (6 bases). The CDR3 extends over 16 amino acids. Between the trimmed V and J ends, which lost 3 bases and 1 base, there was a span of 13 bases. Germline V lookup: CDR1 MNHEY, CDR2 SMNVEV (reference sequence). The CDR3 sequence: CASSFSGQLSNQPQHF. The CDR3, as DNA: TGTGCCAGCAGTTTCTCCGGACAGCTAAGCAATCAGCCCCAGCATTTT.

The chain has TRBV18 and TRBJ1-2; a possible D gene is TRBD1 (5 bases). This CDR3 has 15 residues. CDR1 is KGHSH, CDR2 LQKENI, per germline. V gave up 2 bases and J gave up 1 base, with 11 bases separating them. CDR3 loop: CASSPTKQVNYGYTF. The CDR3 DNA reads TGTGCCAGCTCACCAACGAAACAGGTTAACTATGGCTACACCTTC. Full variable domain (remainder filled in from reference TRBV18 and TRBJ1-2): NAGVMQNPRHLVRRRGQEARLRCSPMKGHSHVYWYRQLPEEGLKFMVYLQKENIIDESGMPKERFSAEFPKEGPSILRIQQVVRGDSAAYFCASSPTKQVNYGYTFGSGTRLTVV.